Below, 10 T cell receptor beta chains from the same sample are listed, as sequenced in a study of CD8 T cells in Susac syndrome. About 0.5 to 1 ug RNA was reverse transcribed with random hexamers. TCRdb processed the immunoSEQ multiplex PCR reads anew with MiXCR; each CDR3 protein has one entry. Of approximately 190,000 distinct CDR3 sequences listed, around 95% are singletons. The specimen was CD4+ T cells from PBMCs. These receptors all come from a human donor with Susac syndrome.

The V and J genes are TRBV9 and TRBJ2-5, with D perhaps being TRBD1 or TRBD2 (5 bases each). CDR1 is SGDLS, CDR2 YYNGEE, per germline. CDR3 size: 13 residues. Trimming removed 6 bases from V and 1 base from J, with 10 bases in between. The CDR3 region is CASNGGAQETQYF. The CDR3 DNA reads TGTGCCAGCAATGGGGGAGCCCAAGAGACCCAGTACTTC.

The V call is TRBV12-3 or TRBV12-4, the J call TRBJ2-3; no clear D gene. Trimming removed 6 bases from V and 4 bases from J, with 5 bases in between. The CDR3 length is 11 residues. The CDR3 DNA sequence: TGTGCCAGCAGGCTGGCAGATACGCAGTATTTT. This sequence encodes CASRLADTQYF.

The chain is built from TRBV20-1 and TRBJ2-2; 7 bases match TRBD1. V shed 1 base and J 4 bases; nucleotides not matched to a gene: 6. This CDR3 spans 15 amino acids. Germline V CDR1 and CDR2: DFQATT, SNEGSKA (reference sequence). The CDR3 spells CSARGLGQTTGELFF. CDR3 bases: TGCAGTGCTAGAGGGTTGGGACAGACCACCGGGGAGCTGTTTTTT.

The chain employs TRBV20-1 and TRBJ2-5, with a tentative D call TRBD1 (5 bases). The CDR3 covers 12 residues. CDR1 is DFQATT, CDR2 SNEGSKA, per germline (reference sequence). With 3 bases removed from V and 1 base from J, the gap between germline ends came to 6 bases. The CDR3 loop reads CSARTVQETQYF. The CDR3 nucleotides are TGCAGTGCTAGGACAGTCCAAGAGACCCAGTACTTC.

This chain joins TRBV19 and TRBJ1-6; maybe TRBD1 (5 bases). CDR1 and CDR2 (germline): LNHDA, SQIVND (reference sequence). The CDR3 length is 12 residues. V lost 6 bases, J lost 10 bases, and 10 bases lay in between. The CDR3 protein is CASRDSQSPLHF. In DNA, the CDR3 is TGTGCCAGTAGAGACAGTCAATCACCCCTCCACTTT.

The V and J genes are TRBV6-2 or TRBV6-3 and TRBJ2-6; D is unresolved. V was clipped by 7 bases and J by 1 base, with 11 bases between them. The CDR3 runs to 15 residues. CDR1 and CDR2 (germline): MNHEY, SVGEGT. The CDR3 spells CASTKDASGANVLTF. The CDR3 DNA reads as TGTGCCAGCACCAAAGATGCATCTGGGGCCAACGTCCTGACTTTC.

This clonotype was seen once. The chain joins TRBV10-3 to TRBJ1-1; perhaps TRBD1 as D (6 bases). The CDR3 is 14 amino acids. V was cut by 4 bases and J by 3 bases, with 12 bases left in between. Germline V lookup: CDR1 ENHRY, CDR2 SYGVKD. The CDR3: CAISGTGRDTEAFF. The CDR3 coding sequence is TGTGCCATCAGTGGAACAGGGCGCGACACTGAAGCTTTCTTT.

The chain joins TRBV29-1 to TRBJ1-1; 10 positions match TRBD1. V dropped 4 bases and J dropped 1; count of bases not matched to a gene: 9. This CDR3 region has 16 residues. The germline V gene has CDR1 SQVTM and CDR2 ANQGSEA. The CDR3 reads CSVAYIGTGANTEAFF. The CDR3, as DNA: TGCAGCGTTGCTTATATCGGGACAGGGGCGAACACTGAAGCTTTCTTT.

CDR3 sequence (DNA): TGTGCCAGTAGTATGGGGGTCCGCACCGGGGAGCTGTTTTTT. Amino acids: CASSMGVRTGELFF. The genes are TRBV19 and TRBJ2-2; D assignment may be TRBD1 or TRBD2 (5 bases each). Deletions cut 3 bases from V and 4 bases from J, with 9 bases between. Germline V gene sequence: CDR1 LNHDA, CDR2 SQIVND (reference sequence). This CDR3 spans 14 amino acids.

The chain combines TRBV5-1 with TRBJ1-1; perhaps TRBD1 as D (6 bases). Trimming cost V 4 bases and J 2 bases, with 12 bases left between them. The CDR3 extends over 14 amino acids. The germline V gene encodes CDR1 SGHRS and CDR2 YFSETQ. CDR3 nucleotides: TGCGCCAGCAGCCCCGGGACATTCAACACTGAAGCTTTCTTT. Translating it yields CASSPGTFNTEAFF. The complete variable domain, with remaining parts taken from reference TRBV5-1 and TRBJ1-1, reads KAGVTQTPRYLIKTRGQQVTLSCSPISGHRSVSWYQQTPGQGLQFLFEYFSETQRNKGNFPGRFSGRQFSNSRSEMNVSTLELGDSALYLCASSPGTFNTEAFFGQGTRLTVV.